This TCR beta chain stems from a study of PD-1 blockade in classical Hodgkin lymphoma. Whole-study context: It was nivolumab at 3 mg/kg, given intravenously every 2 weeks, that patients received. Findings and caveats of the study: In CD4+ cells, TCR diversity went up significantly by C4D1, but in CD8+ cells it did not. Baseline diversity was lower in partial responders and progressors than complete responders.

In the case of this clone: As yet, its antigen is unknown.

Measured with immunoSEQ multiplex PCR; TCRdb has only the in-frame clones, and not every one. The repertoire holds 25,000 to 30,000 clones, 70% to 90% seen once, with 6.5% to 7.5% in the top ten. Every patient had relapsed following autologous stem cell transplantation, and cohorts differed in brentuximab vedotin exposure. PBMCs, once thawed, yielded CD8+ T cells isolated by magnetic negative selection. CDR3 length: 14 residues. Germline CDR1 and CDR2: MNHEY and SMNVEV (reference sequence). V lost 5 bases to trimming and J lost 3 bases, with 13 bases between them. The J gene is TRBJ2-5, the V gene TRBV27; D is perhaps TRBD2 (5 bases). The TCR sequence derives from a human donor with classical Hodgkin lymphoma. Specimen: CD8+ T cells from blood, collected at baseline. The chain's CDR3 is CASSPRGREETQYF. CDR3 nucleotides: TGTGCCAGCAGTCCCCGGGGTAGGGAAGAGACCCAGTACTTC.